Sequencing of this T cell receptor beta chain was carried out in a study of T cells in women clearing cervical HPV infection. Libraries were prepared by immunoSEQ multiplex PCR; TCRdb keeps only in-frame clonotypes and omits some of them. The sample features approximately 35,000 clones, with around 1.6% in its top ten. This CDR3 has 15 amino acids. V lost 4 bases and J lost 4; bases outside the gene matches: 6. Germline values: CDR1 LNHDA, CDR2 SQIVND (reference sequence). As regards this clone: Read sequence stops 3 residues before the CDR3 end, and the germline J gene provides the missing end.

This chain joins TRBV19 and TRBJ1-2; 10 nucleotides match TRBD1. Material: blood buffy coat. This clonotype was sampled from a woman aged 18 to 75 with a cervical HPV16 infection that either progressed to CIN3+ or cleared (not recorded which). CDR3 DNA, as far as it was read: TGTGCCAGTAGTAGGAGGACAGGGGGTGTCTATGGC. Its protein product is CASSRRTGGVYG. From start to end, the CDR3 is CASSRRTGGVYGYTF.